The 8 T cell receptor beta chains below come from one sample, sequenced in a study of T cells in Graves' hyperthyroidism and ophthalmopathy. The TCR beta CDR3 regions underwent amplification using RNA transcripts as the source. HTBI primers were employed in a first-round RT-PCR of the TCR CDR3. Via MiXCR, TCRdb re-called the multiplex PCR reads, giving one row per CDR3 protein. The sample has 200,000 to 300,000 distinct CDR3 sequences, 24% seen once. The sample consisted of blood. Receptor source: a middle-aged woman with Graves' ophthalmopathy.

This clonotype was found many times. The CDR3 here is CASNIPPQPQHF. DNA for the CDR3: TGTGCCAGCAACATACCTCCCCAGCCCCAGCATTTT. The chain has TRBV2 and TRBJ1-5; D unresolved. The germline V gene encodes CDR1 SNHLY and CDR2 FYNNEI. Trimming left V 7 bases short and J 7 bases short, with 11 bases between. The CDR3 runs to 12 residues.

This clonotype was recorded at least ten times. The gene calls are TRBV7-2 and TRBJ1-1; no clear D gene. The V end lost 4 bases, the J end lost 5 bases, and 14 bases lay between the germline ends. Germline CDR1 reads SGHTA; CDR2 reads FQGNSA. The CDR3 length is 14 residues. The DNA of the CDR3 is TGTGCCAGCAGCTCACGGATGTCGGGGACTGAAGCTTTCTTT. Its translation is CASSSRMSGTEAFF. Based on the CDR3 plus reference TRBV7-2 and TRBJ1-1, the full variable domain is GAGVSQSPSNKVTEKGKDVELRCDPISGHTALYWYRQSLGQGLEFLIYFQGNSAPDKSGLPSDRFSAERTGGSVSTLTIQRTQQEDSAVYLCASSSRMSGTEAFFGQGTRLTVV.

This clonotype was seen at least ten times. The rearrangement joins TRBV30 to TRBJ1-2; 12 nucleotides agree with TRBD1. CDR1 and CDR2 from the germline V gene are GTSNPN and SVGIG (reference sequence). This CDR3 has 16 residues. With 6 bases clipped from V and 4 bases from J, the junction kept 12 bases outside the gene matches. CDR3 sequence (DNA): TGTGCCTGTAAGGGGGACAGGGGGCGATCTGGCTATGGCTACACCTTC. As protein: CACKGDRGRSGYGYTF.

This clonotype was counted a few times. The chain's CDR3 is CASSHQGNTEAFF. For the CDR3, the DNA is TGTGCCAGCAGCCACCAAGGGAACACTGAAGCTTTCTTT. The V and J genes are TRBV3-1 and TRBJ1-1; D uncertain. The CDR3 sequence is 13 residues long. Between the trimmed V and J ends, which lost 3 bases and 1 base, there was a span of 6 bases. Germline CDR1 reads LGHDT; CDR2 reads YNNKEL (reference sequence).

The sample holds many counts of this clonotype. The rearrangement links TRBV19 to TRBJ2-5; 7 bases match TRBD1. V lost 7 bases to trimming and J lost 1 base; unmatched junction nucleotides: 6. CDR3 length equals 14 residues. Germline CDR1 reads LNHDA; CDR2 reads SQIVND (reference sequence). This CDR3 reads CASNLGGSQETQYF. The CDR3 nucleotides read TGTGCCAGTAACCTAGGGGGCAGCCAAGAGACCCAGTACTTC.

The J gene is TRBJ1-4, the V gene TRBV12-3 or TRBV12-4; TRBD1 matches at 11 bases. With 8 bases clipped from V and 5 bases from J, the junction kept 13 bases outside the gene matches. This CDR3 contains 17 residues. The CDR3 spells CASSRGDRGVLNEKLFF. The CDR3 region has the DNA TGTGCCAGCTCCCGGGGGGACAGGGGGGTGCTAAATGAAAAACTGTTTTTT.

This clonotype was observed at least ten times. The gene calls are TRBV5-1 and TRBJ2-7; unclear D gene. Germline loops: CDR1 SGHRS, CDR2 YFSETQ. The CDR3 length is 15 residues. V lost 4 bases to trimming and J lost 2 bases, with 16 bases between them. The CDR3 region is CASSRNLEAPYEQYF. The DNA of the CDR3 is TGCGCCAGCAGCCGCAACCTAGAGGCCCCCTACGAGCAGTACTTC.

This clonotype appeared many times. The gene calls are TRBV18 and TRBJ1-2; D might be TRBD1 (5 bases). The V end was cut by 2 bases, the J end by 2 bases, with 15 bases between. CDR3 length equals 16 residues. The V gene's germline CDR1 is KGHSH and CDR2 LQKENI. The CDR3: CASSPTTGTDNYGYTF. Here the CDR3 DNA reads TGTGCCAGCTCACCAACCACCGGGACGGACAACTATGGCTACACCTTC.